Shown below are 9 T cell receptor beta chains from a single sample sequenced in a study of preoperative IRX-2 immunotherapy in early breast cancer. The data were produced by immunoSEQ multiplex PCR, yet TCRdb's version contains in-frame clones alone and is incomplete. The sample has more than 35,000 clones, approximately 80% seen once; the top ten hold 1.2%. The treatment: preoperative locoregional IRX-2 cytokine immunotherapy. This specimen consisted of tumor tissue, obtained after IRX-2 immunotherapy. These receptors were obtained from a human donor with breast cancer.

V gene TRBV29-1 combines with J gene TRBJ1-2; the match to TRBD1 covers 11 bases. The CDR3 extends over 14 amino acids. Trimming took 5 bases from V and 4 from J; bases not matched to a gene: 6. Per germline, CDR1 SQVTM and CDR2 ANQGSEA. In DNA form, the CDR3 reads TGCAGCGTTCGGACAGGGGGCGCTGGCTATGGCTACACCTTC. The encoded protein is CSVRTGGAGYGYTF.

The chain recombines TRBV29-1 with TRBJ2-7, with no clear D. This CDR3 comprises 14 residues. The germline CDR1 and CDR2 sequences are SQVTM and ANQGSEA. V dropped 5 bases and J dropped 1 base, with 15 bases sitting between them. CDR3 protein: CSVRHGDFSYEQYF. CDR3 nucleotides: TGCAGCGTTAGGCACGGAGATTTTTCCTACGAGCAGTACTTC.

The chain has TRBV6-8 and TRBJ2-7, with D uncertain. The CDR3 spans 13 residues. Germline values: CDR1 MNHGY, CDR2 SAAAGT. With 6 bases removed from V and 1 base from J, the gap between germline ends came to 10 bases. CDR3 sequence (DNA): TGTGCCAGCAGCCAAGACCTTTCCTACGAGCAGTACTTC. It is translated as CASSQDLSYEQYF.

The chain employs TRBV6-8 and TRBJ2-2; D perhaps matches TRBD2 (6 bases). The CDR3 has 18 amino acids. Germline V lookup: CDR1 MNHGY, CDR2 SAAAGT. V gave up 0 bases and J gave up 8 bases, with 22 bases separating them. The CDR3 sequence is CASSYSRKRDSRVGELFF. For the CDR3, the DNA is TGTGCCAGCAGTTACTCCAGAAAACGGGACTCCCGTGTAGGGGAGCTGTTTTTT.

The chain recombines TRBV12-5 with TRBJ2-2; no clear D gene. The ends were cut back, 7 bases at V and 1 base at J, with 7 bases in the middle. This CDR3 spans 13 amino acids. CDR1 is LGHNT, CDR2 FRNRAP, per germline. The CDR3 loop reads CASAPGNTGELFF. CDR3 nucleotides: TGTGCTAGTGCCCCCGGGAACACCGGGGAGCTGTTTTTT.

The gene calls are TRBV19 and TRBJ2-1, with D possibly being TRBD1 or TRBD2 (5 bases each). Trimming cost V 6 bases and J 6 bases, with 18 bases left between them. Germline CDR1 and CDR2: LNHDA and SQIVND (reference sequence). The CDR3 totals 15 residues. In DNA, the CDR3 is TGTGCCAGTAGCCACGGGGCGGGCGGTGGCAATGAGCAGTTCTTC. This sequence encodes CASSHGAGGGNEQFF.

This clone ranks as medium-sized. The chain employs TRBV11-3 and TRBJ2-7; the match to TRBD2 covers 10 bases. This CDR3 has 15 residues. Looked up from germline, CDR1 is SGHNT and CDR2 is YENEEA. The trim removed 5 bases at V and 7 bases at J, leaving 11 bases unmatched. The DNA for the CDR3 is TGTGCCAGCAGCACGGCTAGCGGGAGACTTCGGGAGCAGTACTTC. Amino acid sequence: CASSTASGRLREQYF. Drawing the rest from reference TRBV11-3 and TRBJ2-7, the complete variable domain is EAGVVQSPRYKIIEKKQPVAFWCNPISGHNTLYWYLQNLGQGPELLIRYENEEAVDDSQLPKDRFSAERLKGVDSTLKIQPAELGDSAVYLCASSTASGRLREQYFGPGTRLTVT.

The V gene is TRBV28, the J gene TRBJ1-2; 9 bases agree with TRBD1. The V and J ends lost 5 bases and 8 bases, in that order; junction bases with no gene match: 6. The CDR3 is made up of 13 amino acids. CDR1 and CDR2 from the germline V gene are MDHEN and SYDVKM. This CDR3 reads CASSGTGTLGYTF. CDR3 bases: TGTGCCAGCAGTGGGACAGGGACGCTGGGCTACACCTTC.

J is TRBJ1-5 and V is TRBV19; D gene ambiguous. The V end lost 9 bases, the J end lost 7 bases, and 10 bases lay between the germline ends. The CDR3 runs 11 residues. Germline-derived CDR1 and CDR2 are LNHDA and SQIVND (reference sequence). As DNA, the CDR3 is TGTGCCAGCCCTAAACACCAGCCCCAGCATTTT. Protein: CASPKHQPQHF.